A selection of T cell receptor beta chains follows, all from one sample in a study of cytomegalovirus exposure and HLA in healthy donors. Measured with immunoSEQ multiplex PCR; TCRdb has only the in-frame clones, and not every one. The table records fewer than 80,000 clones, more than 60% of them present only once. Specimen: PBMCs. These receptors all come from a woman aged 40 to 50 in good health and CMV-seropositive. Each CDR3 is given with its conserved first and last residue. D genes are given only for firm matches. The size field is filled for only some rows; it gives once, few, many or a size class.

clone_size: NA
j_call: TRBJ1-3
d_call: NA
v_call: TRBV7-2
cdr3_aa: CASSSTGYSGNTIYF
cdr3_nt: TGTGCCAGCAGCTCGACAGGTTACTCTGGAAACACCATATATTTT

clone_size: NA
j_call: TRBJ1-5
d_call: NA
v_call: TRBV7-8
cdr3_aa: CASSTDGLGNQPQHF
cdr3_nt: TGTGCCAGCAGCACGGACGGACTTGGCAATCAGCCCCAGCATTTT

clone_size: NA
j_call: TRBJ1-5
d_call: TRBD1
v_call: TRBV15
cdr3_aa: CATSRGLTGNDNQPQHF
cdr3_nt: TGTGCCACCAGCAGAGGGTTGACAGGGAATGACAATCAGCCCCAGCATTTT

clone_size: once
j_call: TRBJ2-1
d_call: NA
v_call: TRBV7-2
cdr3_aa: CASSSFPPLYNEQFF
cdr3_nt: TGTGCCAGCAGCTCTTTCCCTCCCCTCTACAATGAGCAGTTCTTC

clone_size: NA
j_call: TRBJ2-7
d_call: TRBD1
v_call: TRBV18
cdr3_aa: CASSPSRGQYYEQYF
cdr3_nt: TGTGCCAGCTCACCGTCTAGGGGGCAATACTACGAGCAGTACTTC

clone_size: NA
j_call: TRBJ1-6
d_call: NA
v_call: TRBV19
cdr3_aa: CASSIGADLDYRNSSPLHF
cdr3_nt: TGTGCCAGTAGTATTGGCGCCGATTTGGACTATCGGAATTCGTCACCCCTCCACTTT

clone_size: NA
j_call: TRBJ1-1
d_call: TRBD1
v_call: TRBV9
cdr3_aa: CASSVAPGGRTEAFF
cdr3_nt: TGTGCCAGCAGCGTAGCTCCAGGGGGGAGGACTGAAGCTTTCTTT

clone_size: NA
j_call: TRBJ2-4
d_call: NA
v_call: TRBV6-1
cdr3_aa: CASSAILGVAKNIQYF
cdr3_nt: TGTGCCAGCAGTGCCATTTTAGGAGTAGCCAAAAACATTCAGTACTTC

clone_size: NA
j_call: TRBJ1-4
d_call: TRBD1
v_call: TRBV7-2
cdr3_aa: CASSQGTGTRNEKLFF
cdr3_nt: TGTGCCAGCAGCCAAGGGACAGGTACTCGGAATGAAAAACTGTTTTTT

clone_size: NA
j_call: TRBJ1-1
d_call: TRBD1
v_call: TRBV5-6
cdr3_aa: CASSWGQPNYEAFF
cdr3_nt: TGTGCCAGCAGCTGGGGACAGCCGAACTATGAAGCTTTCTTT

clone_size: NA
j_call: TRBJ2-7
d_call: NA
v_call: TRBV7-9
cdr3_aa: CSSSDLGEQYF
cdr3_nt: TGTTCCAGCAGCGACTTGGGCGAGCAGTACTTC

clone_size: NA
j_call: TRBJ1-2
d_call: NA
v_call: TRBV19
cdr3_aa: CASSTQVLYGYTF
cdr3_nt: TGTGCCAGTAGCACCCAGGTCCTATATGGCTACACCTTC

clone_size: once
j_call: TRBJ1-1
d_call: NA
v_call: TRBV19
cdr3_aa: CASSYQQGTEAFF
cdr3_nt: TGTGCCAGTAGCTATCAACAGGGTACTGAAGCTTTCTTT

clone_size: NA
j_call: TRBJ2-6
d_call: NA
v_call: TRBV30
cdr3_aa: CAWRRTFSSGANVLTF
cdr3_nt: TGTGCCTGGAGAAGGACTTTTAGCTCTGGGGCCAACGTCCTGACTTTC

clone_size: NA
j_call: TRBJ2-2
d_call: TRBD2
v_call: TRBV15
cdr3_aa: CATSRTSSGTHTGELFF
cdr3_nt: TGTGCCACCAGCAGAACCTCTAGCGGGACTCACACCGGGGAGCTGTTTTTT

clone_size: NA
j_call: TRBJ2-3
d_call: NA
v_call: TRBV7-2
cdr3_aa: CASSFYTGGNTDTQYF
cdr3_nt: TGTGCCAGCAGCTTTTATACGGGGGGCAACACAGATACGCAGTATTTT

clone_size: NA
j_call: TRBJ2-1
d_call: TRBD2
v_call: TRBV7-6
cdr3_aa: CASSLDTAGGNEQFF
cdr3_nt: TGTGCCAGCAGCTTAGATACGGCGGGGGGGAATGAGCAGTTCTTC

clone_size: NA
j_call: TRBJ1-4
d_call: TRBD1
v_call: TRBV7-9
cdr3_aa: CASSLGGQGSWEKLFF
cdr3_nt: TGTGCCAGCAGCTTAGGAGGACAGGGGTCTTGGGAAAAACTGTTTTTT

clone_size: NA
j_call: TRBJ1-2
d_call: TRBD1
v_call: TRBV11-2
cdr3_aa: CASSFSTGVNYGYTF
cdr3_nt: TGTGCCAGCAGCTTTTCGACAGGGGTCAACTATGGCTACACCTTC

clone_size: NA
j_call: TRBJ2-2
d_call: NA
v_call: TRBV7-2
cdr3_aa: CASSLVVGSGELFF
cdr3_nt: TGTGCCAGCAGCTTAGTCGTGGGCAGCGGGGAGCTGTTTTTT

clone_size: few
j_call: TRBJ1-5
d_call: TRBD1
v_call: TRBV29-1
cdr3_aa: CSVAGTGGYSNQPQHF
cdr3_nt: TGCAGCGTAGCCGGGACAGGGGGTTATAGCAATCAGCCCCAGCATTTT

clone_size: NA
j_call: TRBJ2-7
d_call: TRBD1
v_call: TRBV10-3
cdr3_aa: CAISEGDRYEQYF
cdr3_nt: TGTGCCATCAGTGAGGGGGACAGATACGAGCAGTACTTC

clone_size: few
j_call: TRBJ2-2
d_call: TRBD2
v_call: TRBV6-1
cdr3_aa: CASSESGGNTGELFF
cdr3_nt: TGTGCCAGCAGTGAAAGCGGGGGGAACACCGGGGAGCTGTTTTTT

clone_size: NA
j_call: TRBJ2-7
d_call: NA
v_call: TRBV6-6
cdr3_aa: CASSPTRDWPWHF
cdr3_nt: TGTGCCAGCAGCCCAACCAGGGATTGGCCATGGCACTTC

clone_size: NA
j_call: TRBJ1-2
d_call: NA
v_call: TRBV29-1
cdr3_aa: CSVQQGPAGYTF
cdr3_nt: TGCAGCGTGCAACAGGGACCCGCTGGCTACACCTTC

clone_size: NA
j_call: TRBJ1-1
d_call: NA
v_call: TRBV28
cdr3_aa: CASSSPGQMNTEAFF
cdr3_nt: TGTGCCAGCAGCTCCCCCGGACAGATGAACACTGAAGCTTTCTTT